Below, 21 T cell receptor beta chains from the same sample are listed, as sequenced in a study of T-cell reconstitution after alpha-beta-depleted transplantation in children. A TCRbeta library incorporating unique molecular identifiers was prepared. TCRdb re-analysed the PCR reads in MiXCR, keeping a single row per CDR3 protein. The sample records a few hundred thousand distinct CDR3 sequences, around 10% being singletons. Specimen: PBMCs, collected before TCRalphabeta/CD19-depleted stem cell transplant. The receptors shown here come from a boy younger than two with acute myeloid leukemia, due to receive a stem cell transplant.

Only a few counts were recorded for this clonotype. The rearrangement links TRBV20-1 to TRBJ1-6, with D perhaps matching TRBD1 (5 bases). Looked up from germline, CDR1 is DFQATT and CDR2 is SNEGSKA (reference sequence). Trimming took 2 bases from V and 0 from J, leaving 14 bases between them. The CDR3 has 17 residues. CDR3 coding DNA: TGCAGTGCTAGAAACCGGGACCCATCCTCCTATAATTCACCCCTCCACTTT. Its protein is CSARNRDPSSYNSPLHF.

The V gene is TRBV2, the J gene TRBJ2-2; D might be TRBD1 (6 bases). The V gene's germline CDR1 is SNHLY and CDR2 FYNNEI. Trimming removed 10 bases at V and 1 base at J, with 10 bases between. The CDR3 totals 13 residues. CDR3 sequence: CATEDRNTGELFF. The DNA of the CDR3 is TGTGCCACCGAGGACAGGAACACCGGGGAGCTGTTTTTT.

This clonotype was seen repeatedly, ten times or more. This sequence joins TRBV7-3 and TRBJ1-2; TRBD1 might be the D (5 bases). The ends were cut back, 3 bases at V and 2 bases at J, with 7 bases in the middle. From germline, CDR1 is SGHTA and CDR2 FQGTGA. The CDR3 contains 13 residues. The CDR3 protein is CASSFGGNYGYTF. The CDR3, as DNA: TGTGCCAGCAGCTTCGGGGGAAACTATGGCTACACCTTC.

At least ten counts were recorded for this clonotype. CDR3 nucleotides: TGTGCCAGCAGCTTTAGATACAATGAGCAGTTCTTC. It translates to CASSFRYNEQFF. The chain combines TRBV7-8 with TRBJ2-1; D not resolved. The CDR3 covers 12 residues. V lost 3 bases and J lost 4, with 4 bases in between. CDR1 and CDR2 from the germline V gene are SGHVS and FQNEAQ.

This clonotype has at least ten counts. V gene TRBV7-7 combines with J gene TRBJ2-1; 8 positions match TRBD1. From germline, CDR1 is SSHAT and CDR2 FNYEAQ (reference sequence). The J segment lost 8 bases and the V segment lost 3 bases, leaving 12 bases of the junction unmatched. The CDR3 covers 16 residues. CDR3 DNA sequence: TGTGCCAGCAGCTTGGGGACAGGACCCACGGGTGATGAGCAGTTCTTC. Translation: CASSLGTGPTGDEQFF.

This clonotype was counted only a few times. The CDR3 sequence: CASSQDPLTAETQYF. The CDR3 nucleotides are TGCGCCAGCAGCCAAGATCCCCTAACCGCAGAGACCCAGTACTTC. This chain uses TRBV4-3 with TRBJ2-5; D uncertain. Looked up from germline, CDR1 is LGHNA and CDR2 is YSLEER. The CDR3 is 15 amino acids. Between the trimmed V and J ends, which lost 0 bases and 4 bases, there was a span of 12 bases.

This clonotype was counted many times. V and J are TRBV7-2 and TRBJ2-1; tentatively, D is TRBD2 (5 bases). Trimming removed 5 bases at V and 1 base at J, with 9 bases between. Per the germline V gene, CDR1 is SGHTA and CDR2 is FQGNSA. The CDR3 length is 14 residues. The CDR3 DNA reads TGTGCCAGCAGCCCCCGGGGATCCTACAATGAGCAGTTCTTC. This translates into CASSPRGSYNEQFF.

This clonotype was detected ten times or more. The rearrangement links TRBV28 to TRBJ2-7; D remains unclear. V lost 0 bases and J lost 4, with 13 bases in between. The V gene's germline CDR1 is MDHEN and CDR2 SYDVKM. The CDR3 runs to 15 residues. CDR3 sequence reads: CASSLWQGSVYEQYF. DNA of the CDR3: TGTGCCAGCAGTTTATGGCAAGGGTCGGTGTACGAGCAGTACTTC. The entire variable domain, with the rest obtained from reference TRBV28 and TRBJ2-7, is as follows: DVKVTQSSRYLVKRTGEKVFLECVQDMDHENMFWYRQDPGLGLRLIYFSYDVKMKEKGDIPEGYSVSREKKERFSLILESASTNQTSMYLCASSLWQGSVYEQYFGPGTRLTVT.

This clonotype appeared many times. This chain links TRBV29-1 with TRBJ2-7, with D possibly matching TRBD2 (6 bases). CDR1 and CDR2 from the germline V gene are SQVTM and ANQGSEA. V lost 4 bases, J lost 0 bases, and 13 bases lay in between. CDR3 length equals 14 residues. The CDR3 coding sequence is TGCAGCGTTGGGTGGGACTCCCGCTCCTACGAGCAGTACTTC. This translates into CSVGWDSRSYEQYF.

The chain is built from TRBV7-8 and TRBJ2-5, with 8 nucleotides matching TRBD1. The CDR3 extends over 16 amino acids. V dropped 2 bases and J dropped 5; count of bases not matched to a gene: 10. Germline assignment: CDR1 SGHVS and CDR2 FQNEAQ. The CDR3 loop reads CASSLTRQGLGETQYF. In nucleotides, the CDR3 is TGTGCCAGCAGCTTAACCCGACAGGGGTTAGGGGAGACCCAGTACTTC.

This clonotype was picked up a small number of times. The V call is TRBV10-3, the J call TRBJ1-1; tentatively, D is TRBD1 (5 bases). The CDR3 runs 15 residues. Trimming stripped 6 bases from V and 8 bases from J, with 22 bases between. The germline CDR1 and CDR2 sequences are ENHRY and SYGVKD. CDR3 sequence: CAISDPKSGTGEAFF. CDR3 DNA: TGTGCCATCAGCGACCCAAAGTCGGGGACCGGGGAAGCTTTCTTT.

This clonotype was recorded at least ten times. At one end the junction does not follow the germline gene, possibly because of a read error. This chain connects TRBV5-1 to TRBJ2-3, with 8 bases matching TRBD1. Germline V lookup: CDR1 SGHRS, CDR2 YFSETQ. The CDR3 is 14 amino acids. DNA of the CDR3: TGCGCCAGCAGCTTGCTGACAGGGGCAGACACGCAGTATTTT. This translates into CASSLLTGADTQYF.

This clonotype was counted many times. This sequence joins TRBV7-9 and TRBJ2-7; D perhaps matches TRBD2 (5 bases). Germline assignment: CDR1 SEHNR and CDR2 FQNEAQ (reference sequence). V gave up 1 base and J gave up 3 bases, with 13 bases separating them. The CDR3 consists of 15 residues. CDR3 amino acids: CASSLGATSGYEQYF. The CDR3 nucleotides are TGTGCCAGCAGCTTAGGGGCAACCAGCGGCTACGAGCAGTACTTC. Using reference TRBV7-9 and TRBJ2-7 for the parts outside the CDR3, the full variable domain is DTGVSQNPRHKITKRGQNVTFRCDPISEHNRLYWYRQTLGQGPEFLTYFQNEAQLEKSRLLSDRFSAERPKGSFSTLEIQRTEQGDSAMYLCASSLGATSGYEQYFGPGTRLTVT.

The chain links TRBV20-1 to TRBJ2-7; D might be TRBD1 or TRBD2, each matching 5 bases. The germline gives CDR1 DFQATT, CDR2 SNEGSKA (reference sequence). CDR3 length: 13 amino acids. V lost 3 bases and J lost 3, with 12 bases in between. This chain's CDR3 is CSARGTDVYEQYF. The CDR3 DNA follows: TGCAGTGCTAGGGGGACCGACGTCTACGAGCAGTACTTC.

This clonotype has ten or more counts. CDR3 nucleotide sequence: TGTGCCAGCAGCACCGGGACAGGGAAGTTCTTC. It codes for CASSTGTGKFF. The chain links TRBV7-8 to TRBJ2-1; 9 nucleotides match TRBD1. Per germline, CDR1 SGHVS and CDR2 FQNEAQ. CDR3 length: 11 amino acids. V lost 5 bases and J lost 14; bases outside the gene matches: 4.

This clonotype was counted at least ten times. The chain combines TRBV9 with TRBJ2-2, with unresolved D. The CDR3 spans 14 residues. V lost 0 bases to trimming and J lost 4 bases, with 7 bases between them. From germline, CDR1 is SGDLS and CDR2 YYNGEE. Here the CDR3 reads CASSVGQITGELFF. The CDR3 bases are TGTGCCAGCAGCGTAGGACAAATCACCGGGGAGCTGTTTTTT. Variable domain in full (rest from reference TRBV9 and TRBJ2-2): DSGVTQTPKHLITATGQRVTLRCSPRSGDLSVYWYQQSLDQGLQFLIQYYNGEERAKGNILERFSAQQFPDLHSELNLSSLELGDSALYFCASSVGQITGELFFGEGSRLTVL.

The chain uses TRBV6-1 and TRBJ1-1, with 8 positions matching TRBD1. CDR1 MNHNS and CDR2 SASEGT come from the germline V gene. J lost 6 bases, V lost 10 bases, and 10 bases had no gene match. The CDR3 has 13 residues. The CDR3 loop reads CAILDRVGAEAFF. CDR3 coding DNA: TGTGCCATCCTGGACAGGGTGGGGGCTGAAGCTTTCTTT.

V is TRBV20-1 and J is TRBJ2-2; a possible D gene is TRBD1 (6 bases). The CDR3 is 14 amino acids. Trimming took 5 bases from V and 1 from J, leaving 11 bases between them. Germline V gives CDR1 DFQATT, CDR2 SNEGSKA (reference sequence). The CDR3 DNA reads TGCAGTGCTGGACAGAGCTTGAACACCGGGGAGCTGTTTTTT. Translating it yields CSAGQSLNTGELFF.

This clonotype has at least ten counts. V gene TRBV12-3 or TRBV12-4 combines with J gene TRBJ2-4; 8 nucleotides align to TRBD2. The CDR3 runs to 16 residues. With V trimmed by 6 bases and J by 0 bases, 7 bases remained unmatched. The CDR3 DNA sequence: TGTGCCAGCAGATTGAGCGGGGGAATAGCCAAAAACATTCAGTACTTC. Translating it yields CASRLSGGIAKNIQYF.

This clonotype was picked up a small number of times. The chain has TRBV3-1 and TRBJ2-3, with 8 bases aligning to TRBD2. Germline V lookup: CDR1 LGHDT, CDR2 YNNKEL (reference sequence). Trimming cost V 1 base and J 7 bases; bases outside gene matches: 4. CDR3 length equals 14 residues. As DNA, the CDR3 is TGTGCCAGCAGCCAAGTTGGCGGGGGGTATACGCAGTATTTT. Encoded protein: CASSQVGGGYTQYF.

This clonotype has at least ten counts. This rearrangement joins TRBV11-2 to TRBJ2-1; D remains unclear. Germline V gene sequence: CDR1 SGHAT, CDR2 FQNNGV. Trimming cost V 4 bases and J 3 bases, with 7 bases left between them. This CDR3 region has 13 residues. The CDR3 spells CASSSTGYNEQFF. The CDR3 coding sequence is TGTGCCAGCAGCTCCACTGGCTACAATGAGCAGTTCTTC.